This T cell receptor (beta chain) is from a study of CD8 T cells in Susac syndrome. Negative isolation was used for CD8+ and CD4+ T cells and FACS enrichment for TEMRA cells. The CDR3 loop spans 14 amino acids. V dropped 1 base and J dropped 3 bases, with 10 bases sitting between them. An amount of RNA that ranged from roughly 0.5 to 1 ug was reverse transcribed with random hexamers. The CDR3 of TCR beta was amplified by immunoSEQ multiplex PCR across 54 Vbeta and 13 Jbeta. Via MiXCR, TCRdb re-called the immunoSEQ multiplex PCR reads, giving one row per CDR3 protein. The sample includes 170,000 or so distinct CDR3 sequences, roughly 92% of them seen just once.

The gene calls are TRBV12-3 or TRBV12-4 and TRBJ2-7; possible D gene TRBD2, 6 bases. The TCR sequence derives from a human donor with multiple sclerosis. What was sequenced was CD4+ T cells from PBMCs. The CDR3 loop reads CASSLGLELYEQYF. As DNA, the CDR3 is TGTGCCAGCAGTTTAGGACTAGAGCTCTACGAGCAGTACTTC.